Presented here are 6 T cell receptor beta chains from one specimen sequenced in a study of blood T cell repertoires in COVID-19. Here immunoSEQ multiplex PCR was the method, and the copy in TCRdb shows in-frame clones only, minus some. The table lists around 40,000 clones, more than 70% of them singletons. Sequencing was done on a sample of peripheral blood. Every receptor here comes from a human donor in a cohort sampled during active COVID-19.

The chain has TRBV27 and TRBJ1-1, with D perhaps matching TRBD1 (5 bases). Trimming took 5 bases from V and 7 from J, leaving 17 bases between them. There are 14 residues in the CDR3. Germline assignment: CDR1 MNHEY and CDR2 SMNVEV (reference sequence). This CDR3 is CASSVRARGSEAFF. The CDR3 region has the DNA TGTGCCAGCAGTGTCCGGGCCCGGGGGAGTGAAGCTTTCTTT.

The rearrangement links TRBV19 to TRBJ2-7; D is undetermined. Between the trimmed V and J ends, which lost 3 bases and 1 base, there was a span of 13 bases. Germline CDR1 reads LNHDA; CDR2 reads SQIVND (reference sequence). This CDR3 comprises 15 residues. The CDR3 DNA reads as TGTGCCAGTAGTATGGTCCCGGTGCCGTCCTACGAGCAGTACTTC. Encoded protein: CASSMVPVPSYEQYF.

The chain employs TRBV19 and TRBJ2-7; D remains ambiguous. From germline, CDR1 is LNHDA and CDR2 SQIVND (reference sequence). Trimming took off 1 base at V and 2 bases at J, with 6 bases between the two ends. The CDR3 sequence is 13 residues long. The CDR3, as DNA: TGTGCCAGTAGTATAGGAGCCCCCTACGAGCAGTACTTC. Its translation is CASSIGAPYEQYF.

This chain links TRBV4-3 with TRBJ1-3; no clear D. With 0 bases removed from V and 1 base from J, the gap between germline ends came to 16 bases. CDR3 length: 18 amino acids. Germline values: CDR1 LGHNA, CDR2 YSLEER. CDR3 DNA sequence: TGCGCCAGCAGCCAAGATGTTCCCCCGGGAAAGTCTGGAAACACCATATATTTT. Translated, it gives CASSQDVPPGKSGNTIYF.

V gene TRBV7-2 combines with J gene TRBJ2-1; the D gene is possibly TRBD1 (5 bases). The CDR3 runs to 13 residues. CDR1 is SGHTA and CDR2 is FQGNSA in the germline V gene. The ends were cut back, 1 base at V and 10 bases at J, with 11 bases in the middle. Here the CDR3 DNA reads TGTGCCAGCAGCTTAGGGGGCGGTCCAGAGCAGTTCTTC. It encodes CASSLGGGPEQFF.

This rearrangement joins TRBV7-8 to TRBJ1-1; D not resolved. The length of the CDR3 is 14 residues. CDR1 and CDR2 (germline): SGHVS, FQNEAQ. Deletions cut 4 bases from V and 10 bases from J, with 19 bases between. The CDR3 here is CASSSHGGLSGAFF. The CDR3 nucleotides read TGTGCCAGCAGCTCTCACGGAGGTCTCTCAGGAGCTTTCTTT.